Presented here are 13 T cell receptor beta chains from one specimen sequenced in a study of blood T cell repertoires in COVID-19. The repertoire was sequenced with immunoSEQ multiplex PCR; TCRdb's copy has only in-frame clones and lacks some. Among 45,000 to 60,000 clones listed, around 80% were seen once. The specimen sequenced was PBMCs or T cells enriched from blood (not recorded which). These receptors originate from a woman aged 50 to 60 with acute COVID-19.

A word on this clone: The identical CDR3 is also encoded by other nucleotide sequences in the sample. The J gene is TRBJ1-1, the V gene TRBV9; a weak D match, TRBD1 (5 bases). CDR1 and CDR2 (germline): SGDLS, YYNGEE. This CDR3 is built from 13 residues. Trimming took off 0 bases at V and 7 bases at J, with 10 bases between the two ends. The CDR3 loop is CASSVEGRGEAFF. The CDR3 nucleotides read TGTGCCAGCAGCGTAGAGGGAAGGGGTGAAGCTTTCTTT.

The chain recombines TRBV27 with TRBJ1-1, with D maybe TRBD1 (6 bases). Germline V gene data show CDR1 as MNHEY and CDR2 as SMNVEV (reference sequence). V was trimmed by 2 bases and J by 4 bases, leaving 14 bases between them. The CDR3 has 15 residues. The CDR3 reads CASSLAGTRLTEAFF. The DNA for the CDR3 is TGTGCCAGCAGTTTAGCCGGGACAAGACTCACTGAAGCTTTCTTT.

The V call is TRBV10-2, the J call TRBJ2-4; the D gene is possibly TRBD2 (7 bases). Trimming shortened V by 2 bases and J by 8 bases, and 13 bases separated the two germline ends. Germline values: CDR1 WSHSY, CDR2 SAAADI. The length of the CDR3 is 14 residues. This chain's CDR3 is CASSETRGGDIQYF. The CDR3 nucleotides are TGCGCCAGCAGTGAGACCAGAGGGGGGGACATTCAGTACTTC.

The gene calls are TRBV11-1 and TRBJ1-3; 7 bases match TRBD1. The germline V gene has CDR1 SGHAT and CDR2 FQDESV (reference sequence). V dropped 5 bases and J dropped 3; count of bases not matched to a gene: 10. CDR3 size: 16 residues. The DNA of the CDR3 is TGTGCCAGCAGCGCCGGGGGACAGCCTTATGGAAACACCATATATTTT. Translating it yields CASSAGGQPYGNTIYF.

CDR3 region: CASSGGDRGRHGPTGELFF. CDR3 in DNA: TGTGCCAGCAGTGGGGGGGACAGGGGACGCCATGGTCCGACCGGGGAGCTGTTTTTT. The V and J genes are TRBV2 and TRBJ2-2; TRBD1 matches at 10 bases. The CDR3 length is 19 residues. CDR1 SNHLY and CDR2 FYNNEI come from the germline V gene. J gave up 5 bases and V 4 bases, and 16 bases lay outside the gene matches.

This clone has only a few counts. CDR3 sequence: CASSYNRDYEQYF. DNA for the CDR3: TGTGCCAGCAGTTATAACCGGGACTACGAGCAGTACTTC. The chain recombines TRBV6-2 or TRBV6-3 with TRBJ2-7; the D gene is possibly TRBD2 (5 bases). Germline CDR1 is MNHEY and CDR2 is SVGEGT. This CDR3 region has 13 residues. V was shortened by 3 bases and J by 3 bases, with 9 bases between the two germline ends.

CDR3 sequence reads: CASRDRGRGNTGELFF. CDR3 nucleotide sequence: TGTGCCAGCAGGGACAGGGGGCGTGGGAACACCGGGGAGCTGTTTTTT. The J gene is TRBJ2-2, the V gene TRBV2; 11 bases are shared with TRBD1. J gave up 1 base and V 6 bases, and 4 bases lay outside the gene matches. This CDR3 is 16 amino acids long. The germline CDR1 and CDR2 sequences are SNHLY and FYNNEI.

V gene TRBV7-8 combines with J gene TRBJ1-6; tentatively, D is TRBD1 (5 bases). Germline V gene sequence: CDR1 SGHVS, CDR2 FQNEAQ. The CDR3 is made up of 14 amino acids. Trimming removed 7 bases at V and 11 bases at J, with 18 bases between. The CDR3 region is CASNGGGDGAPLHF. In DNA, the CDR3 is TGTGCCAGCAACGGGGGAGGGGACGGAGCACCCCTCCACTTT.

This chain connects TRBV6-1 to TRBJ1-5, with a weak D call TRBD1 (5 bases). CDR3 length: 17 amino acids. V lost 4 bases and J lost 2, with 18 bases in between. Germline assignment: CDR1 MNHNS and CDR2 SASEGT. CDR3 coding DNA: TGTGCCAGCAGTGTCCCAATCCGGGGGTCCGGCAATCAGCCCCAGCATTTT. Translating gives CASSVPIRGSGNQPQHF.

The V and J genes are TRBV3-1 (or the pseudogene TRBV3-2) and TRBJ2-7, with D perhaps matching TRBD2 (6 bases). Germline V gene sequence: CDR1 LGHDT, CDR2 YNNKEL (reference sequence). The CDR3 has 15 amino acids. The germline V and J ends were trimmed by 4 bases and 1 base, with 14 bases remaining between them. CDR3 residues: CASSPRLDKSYEQYF. The CDR3 DNA sequence: TGTGCCAGCAGCCCTCGACTAGACAAATCCTACGAGCAGTACTTC.

V usage is TRBV9 and J usage is TRBJ1-4; maybe TRBD1 (6 bases). Per germline, CDR1 SGDLS and CDR2 YYNGEE. This CDR3 spans 13 amino acids. The ends were cut back, 2 bases at V and 7 bases at J, with 9 bases in the middle. In DNA, the CDR3 is TGTGCCAGCAGCGTCGGGACACGTGAAAAACTGTTTTTT. Translated: CASSVGTREKLFF.

V is TRBV27 and J is TRBJ2-3, with 10 bases identical to TRBD2. The CDR3 extends over 18 amino acids. CDR1 is MNHEY, CDR2 SMNVEV, per germline (reference sequence). The V and J ends lost 3 bases and 0 bases, in that order; junction bases with no gene match: 9. This CDR3 reads CASSFLLAGPFSTDTQYF. CDR3 DNA sequence: TGTGCCAGCAGTTTTCTACTAGCGGGGCCTTTTAGCACAGATACGCAGTATTTT.

This clone appeared a few times. The chain employs TRBV5-6 and TRBJ1-1; D call uncertain. Germline CDR1 SGHDT, CDR2 YYEEEE. This CDR3 has 16 amino acids. V lost 0 bases to trimming and J lost 1 base, with 13 bases between them. The CDR3 DNA sequence: TGTGCCAGCAGCTTGGTGTCAGGCGCTACGAACACTGAAGCTTTCTTT. Translated: CASSLVSGATNTEAFF. The full variable domain, rest sourced from reference TRBV5-6 and TRBJ1-1, is DAGVTQSPTHLIKTRGQQVTLRCSPKSGHDTVSWYQQALGQGPQFIFQYYEEEERQRGNFPDRFSGHQFPNYSSELNVNALLLGDSALYLCASSLVSGATNTEAFFGQGTRLTVV.